This T cell receptor (beta chain) was recorded in a study of PD-1 blockade in classical Hodgkin lymphoma. Regarding time point: cycle 4 day 1 (C4D1), after 5 to 7 weeks of nivolumab. Relapses following autologous stem cell transplantation were seen in all patients, with brentuximab vedotin exposure varying. Assay used: immunoSEQ multiplex PCR; TCRdb lists only in-frame clones, some missing. The sample consists of about 64,000 clones, more than 80% of them appearing once. Germline lookup yields CDR1 SEHNR and CDR2 FQNEAQ (reference sequence). The CDR3 totals 14 residues. V gave up 5 bases and J gave up 2 bases, with 13 bases separating them.

The clonotype comes from a human donor with classical Hodgkin lymphoma. Sequenced material: peripheral blood mononuclear cells (PBMCs), taken before the fourth cycle of nivolumab. The gene calls are TRBV7-9 and TRBJ2-7; D gene ambiguous. The CDR3 here is CASSAGQFPYEQYF. In DNA form, the CDR3 reads TGTGCCAGCAGCGCCGGGCAGTTTCCCTACGAGCAGTACTTC.